This T cell receptor (beta chain) was documented in a study of Ad26.COV2.S vaccination and SARS-CoV-2 variants. Study-wide background: Doses of Ad26.COV2.S were injected into muscle once or twice, 56 days apart.

Clones were sequenced by immunoSEQ multiplex PCR, and TCRdb holds only the in-frame ones, with some missing. The sample records under 600,000 clones, roughly 87% being singletons. Study-wide results and limits: Participants given vaccine showed non-spike TCR breadth similar to that of placebo recipients.

Treatment defined: some 20 received Ad26.COV2.S at low or high dose, single or two shots; about five received placebo; per-sample allocation not given. Sampling was done on day 63 after the first vaccine or placebo injection. It was an adult aged 18-55 years in Boston who was the donor. As regards this clone: Its target is unknown.

This CDR3 comprises 13 residues. V dropped 5 bases and J dropped 2 bases, with 10 bases sitting between them. The germline V gene encodes CDR1 SGHTA and CDR2 FQGNSA. V usage is TRBV7-2 and J usage is TRBJ2-7; no clear D gene. The sample was peripheral blood, taken in a trial of Ad26.COV2.S vaccine versus placebo. This TCR came from a person between 18 and 65 years old who received the Ad26.COV2.S COVID-19 vaccine or a placebo. In DNA, the CDR3 is TGTGCCAGCAGCCCCCCTTCCGCCTACGAGCAGTACTTC. It codes for CASSPPSAYEQYF.